The 19 T cell receptor beta chains in this list originate from one sample, sequenced in a study of T cell changes during pregnancy in multiple sclerosis. The method was immunoSEQ multiplex PCR; TCRdb's version includes in-frame clones alone and lacks a portion of them. The data contain 100,000 to 150,000 clones, approximately 93% of them seen just once; the ten biggest clones take up less than 7.5%. The sequencing here drew on peripheral blood, taken before pregnancy. These receptors were collected from a female donor with multiple sclerosis, enrolled in a pregnancy study.

The chain joins TRBV4-2 to TRBJ2-2; the D gene is possibly TRBD1 (5 bases). The ends were cut back, 8 bases at V and 5 bases at J, with 18 bases in the middle. This CDR3 is 15 amino acids long. Per the germline V gene, CDR1 is LGHNA and CDR2 is YNFKEQ. Written as DNA, the CDR3 is TGTGCCAGCGCCCTTGGGTCAGGGAAGACCGGGGAGCTGTTTTTT. It translates to CASALGSGKTGELFF.

The V call is TRBV19, the J call TRBJ2-4, with 7 bases matching TRBD1. With 3 bases clipped from V and 4 bases from J, the junction kept 6 bases outside the gene matches. CDR1 is LNHDA and CDR2 is SQIVND in the germline V gene (reference sequence). This CDR3 spans 15 amino acids. The CDR3 loop is CASSMVPGGKNIQYF. In DNA, the CDR3 is TGTGCCAGTAGTATGGTCCCAGGGGGAAAAAACATTCAGTACTTC.

The chain recombines TRBV2 with TRBJ2-5; D remains unclear. Matching the DNA end better, TRBJ2-7 makes the J call doubtful. Germline CDR1 is SNHLY and CDR2 is FYNNEI. This CDR3 has 10 amino acids. CDR3 amino acids: CASSGYEQYF. In nucleotides, the CDR3 is TGTGCCAGCAGTGGCTACGAGCAGTACTTC.

V usage is TRBV6-1 and J usage is TRBJ2-3; D may be TRBD2 (6 bases). V was pared by 3 bases and J by 4 bases, with 11 bases between. From germline, CDR1 is MNHNS and CDR2 SASEGT. The CDR3 has 14 residues. The CDR3 region is CASSEQRRADTQYF. The CDR3 coding sequence is TGTGCCAGCAGTGAGCAGCGGAGGGCAGATACGCAGTATTTT.

This clone appeared a single time. The genes are TRBV5-1 and TRBJ1-2; a weak D match, TRBD1 (5 bases). Trimming cost V 4 bases and J 2 bases, with 12 bases left between them. Germline V gene lookup returns CDR1 SGHRS and CDR2 YFSETQ. The CDR3 loop spans 14 amino acids. The CDR3 loop reads CASSHGQINYGYTF. DNA of the CDR3: TGCGCCAGCAGCCATGGACAAATCAACTATGGCTACACCTTC.

The V and J genes are TRBV19 and TRBJ2-7; 9 positions agree with TRBD1. This CDR3 is built from 14 residues. CDR1 and CDR2 from the germline V gene are LNHDA and SQIVND (reference sequence). The J segment lost 3 bases and the V segment lost 4 bases, leaving 4 bases of the junction unmatched. The CDR3 reads CASSTRQGGYEQYF. As DNA, the CDR3 is TGTGCCAGTAGTACACGACAGGGGGGCTACGAGCAGTACTTC.

The chain is built from TRBV28 and TRBJ2-7; 7 bases are shared with TRBD1. The germline CDR1 and CDR2 sequences are MDHEN and SYDVKM. V trimming: 6 bases; J trimming: 2 bases; junction bases outside the gene matches: 7. There are 14 residues in the CDR3. Here the CDR3 DNA reads TGTGCCAGCAGCACCCCTGACAGGGCCTACGAGCAGTACTTC. Translated, it gives CASSTPDRAYEQYF.

The chain joins TRBV14 to TRBJ2-3; the match to TRBD2 covers 8 bases. The germline CDR1 and CDR2 sequences are SGHDN and FVKESK. V dropped 1 base and J dropped 3; count of bases not matched to a gene: 0. This CDR3 contains 14 residues. Here the CDR3 reads CASSQGLATDTQYF. CDR3 nucleotide sequence: TGTGCCAGCAGCCAAGGACTAGCGACAGATACGCAGTATTTT.

This chain links TRBV4-2 with TRBJ1-4, with 8 bases lining up with TRBD1. Germline values: CDR1 LGHNA, CDR2 YNFKEQ. The trim removed 4 bases at V and 3 bases at J, leaving 13 bases unmatched. This CDR3 contains 18 residues. CDR3: CASSPRRQGASANEKLFF. The CDR3 DNA follows: TGTGCCAGCAGCCCAAGGAGGCAGGGGGCGAGTGCTAATGAAAAACTGTTTTTT.

CDR3: CASSSTGLSGNTIYF. The CDR3 DNA reads TGCGCCAGCAGCTCTACAGGGTTGTCTGGAAACACCATATATTTT. This chain connects TRBV5-1 to TRBJ1-3; a possible D gene is TRBD1 (6 bases). The CDR3 totals 15 residues. Germline V gene lookup returns CDR1 SGHRS and CDR2 YFSETQ. V lost 3 bases and J 1 base, leaving 11 bases between the germline ends. Looking up the rest from reference TRBV5-1 and TRBJ1-3 gives the full variable domain: KAGVTQTPRYLIKTRGQQVTLSCSPISGHRSVSWYQQTPGQGLQFLFEYFSETQRNKGNFPGRFSGRQFSNSRSEMNVSTLELGDSALYLCASSSTGLSGNTIYFGEGSWLTVV.

This clone was found once. The gene calls are TRBV7-3 and TRBJ2-7; D perhaps matches TRBD2 (6 bases). Germline V gene lookup returns CDR1 SGHTA and CDR2 FQGTGA. The CDR3 extends over 15 amino acids. Between the trimmed V and J ends, which lost 5 bases and 1 base, there was a span of 15 bases. CDR3 in DNA: TGTGCCAGCAGCCGGAGGGCAGGGCCGTCCTACGAGCAGTACTTC. It encodes CASSRRAGPSYEQYF.

The chain couples TRBV5-1 to TRBJ2-2; 8 nucleotides align to TRBD2. Germline V gene lookup returns CDR1 SGHRS and CDR2 YFSETQ. The CDR3 sequence is 18 residues long. Germline trimming cut 3 bases from V and 7 bases from J; bases unmatched to any gene: 17. The CDR3 spells CASSWTRALAGGGGELFF. The CDR3 DNA reads TGCGCCAGCAGCTGGACGCGAGCGCTAGCGGGCGGCGGCGGGGAGCTGTTTTTT.

The chain links TRBV9 to TRBJ2-1; TRBD2 matches at 11 bases. The CDR3 contains 15 residues. CDR1 is SGDLS, CDR2 YYNGEE, per germline. V shed 2 bases and J 6 bases; nucleotides not matched to a gene: 4. CDR3 sequence (DNA): TGTGCCAGCAGCGTCACCGGGACTAGCGGCAATGAGCAGTTCTTC. This translates into CASSVTGTSGNEQFF.

The chain joins TRBV7-9 to TRBJ2-1; 7 nucleotides align to TRBD1. Germline CDR1 SEHNR, CDR2 FQNEAQ (reference sequence). The CDR3 spans 13 residues. V lost 4 bases, J lost 8 bases, and 5 bases stayed unmatched. The CDR3 bases are TGTGCCAGCAGCTCCAAGGGGGCCGATGAGCAGTTCTTC. Translation gives CASSSKGADEQFF.

The chain employs TRBV11-1 and TRBJ1-3; D is perhaps TRBD1 (6 bases). The CDR3 runs to 15 residues. Germline V gene sequence: CDR1 SGHAT, CDR2 FQDESV (reference sequence). Trimming stripped 2 bases from V and 3 bases from J, with 11 bases between. CDR3 sequence: CASSLYRDIGNTIYF. The CDR3 DNA is TGTGCCAGCAGCTTATACCGGGACATTGGAAACACCATATATTTT.

This chain uses TRBV11-3 with TRBJ1-5; D is uncertain. Trimming cost V 5 bases and J 7 bases, with 21 bases left between them. Germline V gene lookup returns CDR1 SGHNT and CDR2 YENEEA. The CDR3 has 16 residues. The CDR3, as DNA: TGTGCCAGCAGCCCGCGTCAGAGGGCCGAGGTACAGCCCCAGCATTTT. This gives the protein CASSPRQRAEVQPQHF.

This clone was detected only once. The V gene is TRBV2, the J gene TRBJ2-6; D is unresolved. The CDR3 spans 17 residues. From germline, CDR1 is SNHLY and CDR2 FYNNEI. V lost 5 bases and J 0 bases, leaving 14 bases between the germline ends. The CDR3 DNA follows: TGTGCCAGCAGTTCAGGCCTCGACCGCTCTGGGGCCAACGTCCTGACTTTC. Its translation: CASSSGLDRSGANVLTF.

The chain combines TRBV5-8 with TRBJ2-5, with D tentatively TRBD1 (6 bases). The germline V gene has CDR1 SGHTS and CDR2 YDEGEE. This CDR3 has 13 amino acids. The V gene lost 0 bases and the J gene lost 4 bases, with 7 bases spanning the gap. The CDR3 is CASSLVRGETQYF. The CDR3 bases are TGTGCCAGCAGCTTGGTCAGGGGAGAGACCCAGTACTTC. Full variable domain (missing parts from reference TRBV5-8 and TRBJ2-5): EAGVTQSPTHLIKTRGQQATLRCSPISGHTSVYWYQQALGLGLQFLLWYDEGEERNRGNFPPRFSGRQFPNYSSELNVNALELEDSALYLCASSLVRGETQYFGPGTRLLVL.

The table lists this clone with a few counts. Additional DNA sequences in this sample encode the identical CDR3. The J gene is TRBJ2-2, the V gene TRBV27, with D hard to call. V lost 4 bases to trimming and J lost 4 bases, with 4 bases between them. The CDR3 has 12 residues. CDR1 MNHEY and CDR2 SMNVEV come from the germline V gene (reference sequence). CDR3 DNA sequence: TGTGCCAGCAGTTCGAGCACCGGGGAGCTGTTTTTT. Translated, it gives CASSSSTGELFF.